This T cell receptor (beta chain) is from a study of T cell changes during pregnancy in multiple sclerosis. Trimming cost V 3 bases and J 2 bases; bases outside gene matches: 4. The CDR3 is made up of 15 amino acids. Germline CDR1 MGHRA, CDR2 YSYEKL. This clone occurred once. Clones were read by immunoSEQ multiplex PCR, and TCRdb kept only the in-frame ones, dropping some. Among around 40,000 clones, roughly 90% were seen once, and the ten largest hold 26%. The sequencing here drew on CD8+ T cells from peripheral blood mononuclear cells, taken before pregnancy. The TCR sequence derives from a female donor with multiple sclerosis, enrolled in a pregnancy study. V usage is TRBV4-1 and J usage is TRBJ2-7; 10 bases map to TRBD1. This chain's CDR3 is CASSHAGTGAYEQYF. The CDR3 bases are TGCGCCAGCAGCCATGCCGGGACAGGGGCCTACGAGCAGTACTTC.